Included here is one TCR beta chain sequence, with context. Sequencing was performed with immunoSEQ multiplex PCR; in TCRdb, only in-frame clones are kept and a portion is missing. The profile covers 140,000 to 150,000 clones, with around 85% appearing a single time and 3% taken by the ten largest. These data originate in a study of blood T cell repertoires in COVID-19. The CDR3 is 14 amino acids. Trimming pared 3 bases from V and 3 bases from J, leaving 12 bases between. Germline CDR1 reads LNHDA; CDR2 reads SQIVND (reference sequence). This chain uses TRBV19 with TRBJ2-7, with D perhaps matching TRBD2 (6 bases). The TCR originated in a woman between 40 and 55 years old with active or convalescent COVID-19. The sample was peripheral blood. DNA for the CDR3: TGTGCCAGTAGTATGTGGGGTAGCGGCTACGAGCAGTACTTC. It yields the protein CASSMWGSGYEQYF. Looking up the rest from reference TRBV19 and TRBJ2-7 gives the full variable domain: DGGITQSPKYLFRKEGQNVTLSCEQNLNHDAMYWYRQDPGQGLRLIYYSQIVNDFQKGDIAEGYSVSREKKESFPLTVTSAQKNPTAFYLCASSMWGSGYEQYFGPGTRLTVT.